Below are 2 T cell receptor beta chains sequenced from a single sample in a study of cytomegalovirus exposure and HLA in healthy donors. Use of 60 Vbeta and 13 Jbeta primers characterized the PCR. TCRdb's table, derived via immunoSEQ multiplex PCR, lists solely in-frame clones and lacks some. The repertoire holds more than 65,000 clones, with roughly 68% as singletons. The specimen was PBMCs. The receptors shown here come from a woman aged 55 to 70 in good health and CMV-seropositive.

This clone appeared many times. This rearrangement joins TRBV29-1 to TRBJ1-2; 9 bases fit TRBD1. CDR1 and CDR2 from the germline V gene are SQVTM and ANQGSEA. Germline trimming cut 6 bases from V and 3 bases from J; bases unmatched to any gene: 5. The CDR3 is made up of 13 amino acids. The CDR3 loop reads CSVGTGKDYGYTF. DNA for the CDR3: TGCAGCGTCGGGACAGGGAAGGACTATGGCTACACCTTC.

V gene TRBV5-4 combines with J gene TRBJ2-2; 9 bases map to TRBD2. V was clipped by 4 bases and J by 3 bases; unmatched bases: 4. The germline V gene has CDR1 SGHNT and CDR2 YYREEE (reference sequence). This CDR3 contains 15 residues. Here the CDR3 DNA reads TGTGCCAGCAGCCCGAGCGGGGGGCACACCGGGGAGCTGTTTTTT. Encoded protein: CASSPSGGHTGELFF.